This TCR beta chain was found in a study of T cells in Graves' hyperthyroidism and ophthalmopathy. Study findings and constraints: Blood also contained most expanded thyroid clonotypes above 0.001. Ophthalmopathy cases were set apart from stable hyperthyroidism by a 13 V-J model.

The study defined stable Graves' hyperthyroidism as no ophthalmopathy progression within 18 months. The TCR beta CDR3 regions underwent amplification using RNA transcripts as the source. Carried out on the TCR CDR3, a first-round RT-PCR used the HTBI primer set. TCRdb reprocessed the multiplex PCR reads via MiXCR and lists one record per CDR3 protein. The repertoire includes about 360,000 distinct CDR3 sequences, around 13% of them detected once, and roughly 8.3% sits in the top ten. In this sample, this clonotype turned up a few times. Its antigen is undetermined. Germline-derived CDR1 and CDR2 are DFQATT and SNEGSKA (reference sequence). Trimming at V came to 5 bases and at J to 3 bases, leaving 3 bases not matched to a gene. CDR3 length equals 13 residues.

The chain employs TRBV20-1 and TRBJ1-3; 8 bases line up with TRBD1. Sequenced input: blood. The receptor was derived from a woman aged 18-35 years with Graves' hyperthyroidism. CDR3 coding DNA: TGCAGTGCTGGAGGACAGGGTGGAAACACCATATATTTT. As protein: CSAGGQGGNTIYF.